The source of this T cell receptor beta chain is a study of early T cells in non-severe SARS-CoV-2 infection. Turning to the study itself: Chains from this unsorted whole-blood bulk RNA could not be paired.

Study-level findings and limits: The study's VDJdb matching favored anti-spike CD8 responses and missed private and CD4 specificities.

This clonotype was picked up a small number of times. Its antigen is unidentified. Attachment of unique molecular identifiers was made to individual cDNA molecules. TCRdb re-derived calls from the 5' RACE reads in MiXCR, one entry per CDR3 protein. The sample contains fewer than 65,000 distinct CDR3 sequences, approximately 10% of which appear only once. This clonotype was obtained from an adult who was a healthcare worker with PCR-confirmed SARS-CoV-2 infection or an uninfected control (not recorded which). Sample: whole blood, taken at baseline.

The CDR3 loop reads CASSLRQGRANTGELFF. DNA of the CDR3: TGTGCCAGCAGCTTACGGCAGGGACGTGCGAACACCGGGGAGCTGTTTTTT. This chain uses TRBV7-3 with TRBJ2-2; D could derive from TRBD1 or TRBD2 (5 bases each). Germline V lookup: CDR1 SGHTA, CDR2 FQGTGA. The V end lost 2 bases, the J end lost 0 bases, and 13 bases lay between the germline ends. This CDR3 has 17 residues.